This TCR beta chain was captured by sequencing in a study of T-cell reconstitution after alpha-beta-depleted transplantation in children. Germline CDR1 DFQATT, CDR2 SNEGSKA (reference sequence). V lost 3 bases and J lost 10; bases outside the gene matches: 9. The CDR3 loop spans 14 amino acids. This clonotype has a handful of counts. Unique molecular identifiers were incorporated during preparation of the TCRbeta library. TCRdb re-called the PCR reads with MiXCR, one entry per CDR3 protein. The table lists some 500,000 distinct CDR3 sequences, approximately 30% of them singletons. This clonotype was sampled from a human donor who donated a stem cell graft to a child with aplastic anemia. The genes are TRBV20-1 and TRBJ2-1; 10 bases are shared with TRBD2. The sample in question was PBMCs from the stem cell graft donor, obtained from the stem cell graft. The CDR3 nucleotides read TGCAGTGCTAGGTTCAGCGGGAGGGCAGGGGAGCAGTTCTTC. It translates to CSARFSGRAGEQFF.